A single sample is the source of the 10 T cell receptor beta chains below, sequenced in a study of T cell changes during pregnancy in multiple sclerosis (dated by TCRdb to between 2018 and 2020). The library was made by the immunoSEQ multiplex PCR assay. Here the immuneACCESS table is served through TCRdb, limited to in-frame sequences with V and J called. Missing clones are a known gap in these copies; in checked studies unresolved V genes cover under half, and the rest lacks a known reason. Within this sample are tens of thousands of clones, with roughly 90% of them counted one time only. The ten largest clones represent approximately 5.7% of the sample. This specimen consisted of CD8+ T cells from peripheral blood mononuclear cells, obtained before pregnancy. Source of these receptors: a female donor with multiple sclerosis, enrolled in a pregnancy study.

The chain carries TRBV19 and TRBJ2-7; the D gene is possibly TRBD2 (5 bases). V lost 3 bases and J 5 bases, leaving 17 bases between the germline ends. Germline V lookup: CDR1 LNHDA, CDR2 SQIVND (reference sequence). CDR3 length: 15 amino acids. CDR3 DNA: TGTGCCAGTAGTATTTTTCCGGGGAATTTGGACGAGCAGTACTTC. It is translated as CASSIFPGNLDEQYF.

The V call is TRBV4-2, the J call TRBJ2-1; 7 bases align to TRBD2. V gave up 0 bases and J gave up 0 bases; unmatched junction bases: 14. CDR3 length equals 20 residues. Germline V gene lookup returns CDR1 LGHNA and CDR2 YNFKEQ. Here the CDR3 reads CASSQDWPSGPSSSYNEQFF. The CDR3 nucleotides are TGTGCCAGCAGCCAAGATTGGCCTAGCGGTCCATCAAGCTCCTACAATGAGCAGTTCTTC.

The chain combines TRBV9 with TRBJ2-7, with a tentative D call TRBD1 (5 bases). Trimming removed 1 base at V and 4 bases at J, with 15 bases between. CDR1 SGDLS and CDR2 YYNGEE come from the germline V gene. The CDR3 has 15 amino acids. CDR3 DNA sequence: TGTGCCAGCAGCGTATCGGAAGGGGCCGTTTACGAGCAGTACTTC. It encodes CASSVSEGAVYEQYF. Filled out from reference TRBV9 and TRBJ2-7, the complete variable domain reads DSGVTQTPKHLITATGQRVTLRCSPRSGDLSVYWYQQSLDQGLQFLIQYYNGEERAKGNILERFSAQQFPDLHSELNLSSLELGDSALYFCASSVSEGAVYEQYFGPGTRLTVT.

The V call is TRBV6-1, the J call TRBJ1-5; a possible D gene is TRBD1 (5 bases). Germline CDR1 and CDR2: MNHNS and SASEGT. This CDR3 comprises 15 residues. The V end lost 4 bases, the J end lost 3 bases, and 13 bases lay between the germline ends. This CDR3 is CASSVGRRDNQPQHF. DNA of the CDR3: TGTGCCAGCAGTGTTGGGCGCAGGGACAATCAGCCCCAGCATTTT.

In DNA form, the CDR3 reads TGCGCCAGCAGCCAAGATTTGCATCCCGGGGACACCGGGGAGCTGTTTTTT. It yields the protein CASSQDLHPGDTGELFF. This chain uses TRBV4-1 with TRBJ2-2; possibly TRBD2 for D (5 bases). The CDR3 is 17 residues long. Germline CDR1 and CDR2: MGHRA and YSYEKL. V gave up 0 bases and J gave up 3 bases, with 14 bases separating them.

The J gene is TRBJ2-1, the V gene TRBV6-6, with TRBD2 matching over 13 bases. The V and J ends lost 5 bases and 4 bases, in that order; junction bases with no gene match: 2. CDR1 is MNHNY and CDR2 is SVGAGI in the germline V gene (reference sequence). The CDR3 runs 15 residues. CDR3 protein: CASSGTSGVYNEQFF. In DNA, the CDR3 is TGTGCCAGCAGTGGGACTAGCGGGGTTTACAATGAGCAGTTCTTC.

This chain joins TRBV7-3 and TRBJ2-1, with TRBD2 identical over 9 bases. V shed 3 bases and J 4 bases; nucleotides not matched to a gene: 13. In germline, CDR1 is SGHTA, CDR2 FQGTGA. This CDR3 contains 18 residues. DNA of the CDR3: TGTGCCAGCAGCTTCGGGACTAGCTTGGTAATGGGGTACAATGAGCAGTTCTTC. It is translated as CASSFGTSLVMGYNEQFF.

The J gene is TRBJ2-7, the V gene TRBV9; 7 nucleotides align to TRBD1. The germline gives CDR1 SGDLS, CDR2 YYNGEE. V lost 0 bases, J lost 2 bases, and 5 bases stayed unmatched. This CDR3 is built from 15 residues. CDR3 nucleotides: TGTGCCAGCAGCGTAGGGACAGGTCCCACCTACGAGCAGTACTTC. Translated, it gives CASSVGTGPTYEQYF.

The V and J genes are TRBV28 and TRBJ2-7, with D maybe TRBD1 (6 bases). Germline CDR1 and CDR2: MDHEN and SYDVKM. Between the trimmed V and J ends, which lost 0 bases and 4 bases, there was a span of 10 bases. This CDR3 has 14 amino acids. The CDR3 DNA reads TGTGCCAGCAGTTTATGGGCAGGGGAGTACGAGCAGTACTTC. Its protein is CASSLWAGEYEQYF.

This chain joins TRBV7-9 and TRBJ1-1, with no clear D. V lost 5 bases, J lost 7 bases, and 14 bases lay in between. This CDR3 is built from 13 residues. CDR1 and CDR2 (germline): SEHNR, FQNEAQ (reference sequence). CDR3 sequence reads: CASSTNFAVEAFF. The CDR3 DNA is TGTGCCAGCAGCACCAACTTCGCTGTTGAAGCTTTCTTT. Filled out from reference TRBV7-9 and TRBJ1-1, the complete variable domain reads DTGVSQNPRHKITKRGQNVTFRCDPISEHNRLYWYRQTLGQGPEFLTYFQNEAQLEKSRLLSDRFSAERPKGSFSTLEIQRTEQGDSAMYLCASSTNFAVEAFFGQGTRLTVV.